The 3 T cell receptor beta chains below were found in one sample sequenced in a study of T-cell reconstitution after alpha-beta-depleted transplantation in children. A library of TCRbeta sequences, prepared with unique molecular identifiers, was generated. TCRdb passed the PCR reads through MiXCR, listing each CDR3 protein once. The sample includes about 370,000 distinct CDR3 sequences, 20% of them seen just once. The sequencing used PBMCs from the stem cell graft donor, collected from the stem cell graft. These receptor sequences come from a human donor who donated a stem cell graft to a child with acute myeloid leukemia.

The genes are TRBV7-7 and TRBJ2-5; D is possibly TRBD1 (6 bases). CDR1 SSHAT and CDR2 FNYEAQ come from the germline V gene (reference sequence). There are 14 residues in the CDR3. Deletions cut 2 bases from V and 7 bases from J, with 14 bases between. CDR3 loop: CASSLYPGDRTQYF. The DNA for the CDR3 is TGTGCCAGCAGCTTATACCCAGGGGACCGGACCCAGTACTTC.

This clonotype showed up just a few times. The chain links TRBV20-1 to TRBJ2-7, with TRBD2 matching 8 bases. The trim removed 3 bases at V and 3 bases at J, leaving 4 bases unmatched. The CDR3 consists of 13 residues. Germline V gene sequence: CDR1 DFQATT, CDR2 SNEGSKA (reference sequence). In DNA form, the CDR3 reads TGCAGTGCTAGCGGGAGGGCCATCTACGAGCAGTACTTC. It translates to CSASGRAIYEQYF.

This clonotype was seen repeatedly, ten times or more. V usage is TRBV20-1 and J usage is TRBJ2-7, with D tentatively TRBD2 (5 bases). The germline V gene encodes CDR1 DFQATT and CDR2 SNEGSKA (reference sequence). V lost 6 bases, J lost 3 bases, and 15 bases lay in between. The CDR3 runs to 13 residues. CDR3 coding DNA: TGCAGTGCCGAAGCGGAGGCAATCTACGAGCAGTACTTC. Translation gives CSAEAEAIYEQYF.